These T cell receptor beta chains were read from a single sample in a study of response to subunit inactivated influenza vaccine. Each CDR3 protein is one row after TCRdb ran MiXCR on the RT-PCR reads. The profile covers 150,000 to 200,000 distinct CDR3 sequences, with over 9.5% appearing a single time and 25% to 30% taken by the ten largest. These same records also appear under a second study, on T cells expressing NK-cell markers.

The sample was CD8+ T cells sorted from PBMCs, taken less than 13 days after vaccination. The source is a man aged 45-65 years who received an inactivated influenza vaccine. The CDR3 runs from the conserved cysteine through the conserved F or W. The order of the fields is V gene, D gene, J gene, clone size, CDR3 protein, CDR3 DNA. The D gene is left open where the match is weak. Size values are once, few and many counts, or a class for expanded clones, and some rows have none.

V gene: TRBV2
D gene: TRBD1
J gene: TRBJ1-5
clone size: NA
CDR3 protein: CASSDPRQGVNQPQHF
CDR3 DNA: TGTGCCAGCAGTGACCCCCGGCAGGGGGTCAATCAGCCCCAGCATTTT

V gene: TRBV4-3
D gene: NA
J gene: TRBJ2-1
clone size: many
CDR3 protein: CASSQDGTAEFF
CDR3 DNA: TGCGCCAGCAGCCAAGATGGGACGGCGGAGTTCTTC

V gene: TRBV2
D gene: NA
J gene: TRBJ2-7
clone size: few
CDR3 protein: CASSQSYYPTYEQYF
CDR3 DNA: TGTGCCAGCAGTCAGAGCTATTACCCAACCTACGAGCAGTACTTC

V gene: TRBV6-1
D gene: NA
J gene: TRBJ1-1
clone size: NA
CDR3 protein: CASSERRGWINTEAFF
CDR3 DNA: TGTGCCAGCAGTGAAAGGAGGGGCTGGATAAACACTGAAGCTTTCTTT

V gene: TRBV12-3/TRBV12-4
D gene: NA
J gene: TRBJ1-5
clone size: many
CDR3 protein: CASSLDGSNQPQHF
CDR3 DNA: TGTGCCAGCAGTTTAGACGGTAGCAATCAGCCCCAGCATTTT

V gene: TRBV3-1
D gene: NA
J gene: TRBJ2-1
clone size: NA
CDR3 protein: CASSLRGWVTEGHFYNEQFF
CDR3 DNA: TGTGCCAGCAGCCTCCGAGGATGGGTGACCGAGGGCCATTTTTACAATGAGCAGTTCTTC

V gene: TRBV10-3
D gene: TRBD1
J gene: TRBJ2-7
clone size: NA
CDR3 protein: CAISGPGTGGQYF
CDR3 DNA: TGTGCCATCAGTGGTCCCGGGACAGGGGGACAGTACTTC

V gene: TRBV7-2
D gene: NA
J gene: TRBJ1-5
clone size: few
CDR3 protein: CASSLVQGDQPQHF
CDR3 DNA: TGTGCCAGCAGCTTAGTTCAGGGCGATCAGCCCCAGCATTTT

V gene: TRBV7-9
D gene: TRBD1
J gene: TRBJ2-5
clone size: many
CDR3 protein: CASSLYRGQETQYF
CDR3 DNA: TGTGCCAGCAGCTTATACAGGGGGCAAGAGACCCAGTACTTC

V gene: TRBV11-2
D gene: NA
J gene: TRBJ1-1
clone size: NA
CDR3 protein: CASSLYYGGAGNTEAFF
CDR3 DNA: TGTGCCAGCAGCTTATACTATGGGGGCGCAGGGAACACTGAAGCTTTCTTT

V gene: TRBV2
D gene: TRBD2
J gene: TRBJ2-1
clone size: few
CDR3 protein: CASSDKIAGGFYNEQFF
CDR3 DNA: TGTGCCAGCAGTGACAAAATAGCGGGAGGGTTCTACAATGAGCAGTTCTTC

V gene: TRBV11-2
D gene: NA
J gene: TRBJ2-5
clone size: many
CDR3 protein: CASSLHWRGQETQYF
CDR3 DNA: TGTGCCAGCAGCTTACACTGGCGGGGTCAAGAGACCCAGTACTTC

V gene: TRBV7-9
D gene: NA
J gene: TRBJ2-5
clone size: many
CDR3 protein: CASSLSGYQETQYF
CDR3 DNA: TGTGCCAGCAGCTTATCCGGATACCAAGAGACCCAGTACTTC

V gene: TRBV10-3
D gene: NA
J gene: TRBJ2-7
clone size: NA
CDR3 protein: CAISESRDKFYEQYF
CDR3 DNA: TGTGCCATCAGTGAGTCCCGGGACAAATTCTACGAGCAGTACTTC

V gene: TRBV29-1
D gene: NA
J gene: TRBJ2-7
clone size: few
CDR3 protein: CSALGQWYEQYF
CDR3 DNA: TGCAGCGCCTTGGGTCAATGGTACGAGCAGTACTTC

V gene: TRBV6-1
D gene: TRBD2
J gene: TRBJ2-1
clone size: NA
CDR3 protein: CASSLAGIYNEQFF
CDR3 DNA: TGTGCCAGCAGTCTAGCGGGTATATACAATGAGCAGTTCTTC

V gene: TRBV6-1
D gene: NA
J gene: TRBJ2-1
clone size: NA
CDR3 protein: CASSELGQGYNEQFF
CDR3 DNA: TGTGCCAGCAGTGAACTTGGGCAGGGGTACAATGAGCAGTTCTTC

V gene: TRBV28
D gene: TRBD1
J gene: TRBJ2-1
clone size: NA
CDR3 protein: CASSTTGTGDFNEQFF
CDR3 DNA: TGTGCCAGCAGTACGACCGGGACAGGGGATTTCAATGAGCAGTTCTTC